This TCR beta chain was profiled in a study of T cell clones after liver transplantation (dated by TCRdb to between 2018 and 2020). For context, the study as a whole: The samples were obtained from ITN030ST, a randomized trial that attempted immunosuppression withdrawal within 2 years after liver transplantation. Donor-reactive T cell clones were identified using TCRbeta sequencing after a pre-transplant mixed lymphocyte reaction and were then followed in post-transplant blood. As an antigen-independent comparator for donor-reactive sequences, third party-reactive TCRbeta sequences were also identified from pre-transplant MLRs. Of the eight recipients, three were HCV-positive, while the remaining recipients had been transplanted for non-autoimmune, non-viral indications. The subjects received no induction therapy and were kept on standard immunosuppression until randomization at 12-24 months post-transplant. Tolerance was defined as complete immunosuppression withdrawal for at least one year with no rise in liver enzymes beyond twice the upper limit of normal. Blood samples were collected pre-transplant, pre-randomization before withdrawal, and post-randomization after either full withdrawal or failed withdrawal. The studied cohort comprised 8 liver transplant recipients, 3 classified as tolerant and 5 as non-tolerant.

High-throughput TCRbeta CDR3 sequencing of frozen genomic DNA was performed by immunoSEQ, including PCR amplification, mapping, bias correction and internal controls. As for the original processing: Only productive rearrangements were retained, with each unique TCRbeta sequence defined by its CDR3 nucleotide sequence together with its V and J gene. For a sequence to be called donor-reactive, it needed a frequency of at least 0.01% and at least 5-fold expansion in CFSE-low cells compared with unstimulated pre-transplant cells. Per-subject minimum frequency thresholds, based on the lowest-template unstimulated sample, ensured at least 90% detection power. Repertoire turnover was measured by Jensen-Shannon divergence between the top 1000 TCRbeta sequences post- and pre-transplant. Changes in detection of donor-reactive sequences were tested with two-sided Fisher's exact tests. Sourced from immuneACCESS, this table was stored by TCRdb with only in-frame sequences that have V and J called. A share of the clones is absent; for the studies checked, an unresolved V gene accounts for under half, and the remainder has no known explanation. The V and J calls and the clone size are those of that table, but D and trimming were determined from the DNA. Here the sample has about 99,000 clones; around 83% occur a single time. The biggest ten clones account for approximately 0.93% of the sample.

V was cut back by 5 bases and J by 2 bases, leaving a gap of 10 bases between them. Including the terminal cysteine and phenylalanine, the CDR3 comprises 14 residues. The only DNA kept is the CDR3, 42 bases in frame from the first base. Taken from the germline V gene (reference sequence), the CDR1 and CDR2 loops are LNHDA and SQIVND. The time point tag for this specimen amounts to: pre-transplant. Thawed unstimulated PBMCs were stained for CD3, CD4 and CD8 and FACS-sorted into CD3+CD4+ and CD3+CD8+ populations. Each of the 8 studied subjects was randomized to immunosuppression withdrawal. The Qiagen DNeasy Blood and Tissue Kit was used for isolation of genomic DNA. Comment on this clone: Its antigen is not yet known. No qualities accompany the bases; no much larger clone lies one base away.

The paper as a whole reports these results and caveats: In two subjects, low numbers of available donor cells limited the measurable donor-reactive repertoire. Since no allograft tissue specimens were available, donor-reactive T cells may have migrated into the graft instead of being deleted. Because of small, heterogeneous patient numbers and non-standardized post-transplant time points, the conclusions were only preliminary. Once repertoire turnover was taken into account, donor-reactive detection showed a significant reduction for CD4 in 7 of 8 subjects and for CD8 in 8 of 8. Donor-reactive sequences decreased more than third party-reactive sequences, which suggests partial antigen-specific deletion that was not related to withdrawal success. In most of the 8 subjects, regardless of tolerance or HCV status, circulating donor-reactive CD4 TCRbeta sequences dropped significantly post-transplant.

The receptor's source is a human donor who received a liver transplant. Recombination connected TRBV19 to TRBJ1-5, with the D gene too uncertain to name. Material: CD4+ T cells from blood, obtained before liver transplant. This receptor has the CDR3 CASSVQFGNQPQHF. The bases read TGTGCCAGTAGTGTTCAATTCGGCAATCAGCCCCAGCATTTT.